These 23 T cell receptor beta chains originate from one sample sequenced in a study of cytomegalovirus exposure and HLA in healthy donors. Profiled with immunoSEQ multiplex PCR; TCRdb holds only in-frame clones, not every one. The repertoire consists of roughly 120,000 clones, with roughly 82% occurring once and the leading ten covering around 5%. Input material: PBMCs. The source is a man aged 18 to 29 in good health and CMV-seronegative.

V and J are TRBV7-2 and TRBJ1-1; 7 bases are a match to TRBD1. The germline V gene has CDR1 SGHTA and CDR2 FQGNSA. The V and J ends lost 5 bases and 1 base, in that order; junction bases with no gene match: 4. CDR3 size: 14 residues. DNA for the CDR3: TGTGCCAGCAGCCGCCGGACAGGGAACACTGAAGCTTTCTTT. Its translation: CASSRRTGNTEAFF.

Here the CDR3 reads CASSELDRVHTQYF. The CDR3, as DNA: TGTGCCAGCAGTGAACTCGACAGGGTTCATACGCAGTATTTT. V usage is TRBV6-1 and J usage is TRBJ2-3; 7 nucleotides agree with TRBD1. The V segment lost 2 bases and the J segment 7 bases; nucleotides outside the gene matches: 6. This CDR3 is built from 14 residues. CDR1 and CDR2 (germline): MNHNS, SASEGT.

This rearrangement joins TRBV10-3 to TRBJ1-1, with 7 nucleotides matching TRBD1. The CDR3 is made up of 11 amino acids. V shed 11 bases and J 7 bases; nucleotides not matched to a gene: 7. The V gene's germline CDR1 is ENHRY and CDR2 SYGVKD. The CDR3 loop is CASQTGFEAFF. The CDR3 region has the DNA TGTGCCTCCCAGACAGGGTTTGAAGCTTTCTTT.

This rearrangement joins TRBV27 to TRBJ2-7; weak D call: TRBD2 (6 bases). Looked up from germline, CDR1 is MNHEY and CDR2 is SMNVEV (reference sequence). The CDR3 extends over 16 amino acids. Trimming removed 0 bases at V and 2 bases at J, with 14 bases between. As DNA, the CDR3 is TGTGCCAGCAGTTTATCGGAGGGTAGCGGACCCTACGAGCAGTACTTC. Amino acid sequence: CASSLSEGSGPYEQYF.

The V and J genes are TRBV30 and TRBJ1-4, with D possibly being TRBD1 (5 bases). Germline lookup yields CDR1 GTSNPN and CDR2 SVGIG (reference sequence). V lost 0 bases, J lost 5 bases, and 7 bases lay in between. The CDR3 is made up of 13 amino acids. The CDR3 DNA reads TGTGCCTGGAGTGTAGCAGGGAATGAAAAACTGTTTTTT. Translated, it gives CAWSVAGNEKLFF.

The chain employs TRBV6-6 and TRBJ2-3, with 9 bases matching TRBD2. The germline V gene has CDR1 MNHNY and CDR2 SVGAGI (reference sequence). With V trimmed by 5 bases and J by 0 bases, 6 bases remained unmatched. The CDR3 contains 16 residues. The CDR3 sequence is CASSAGLAISTDTQYF. The CDR3 bases are TGTGCCAGCAGTGCAGGACTAGCGATTAGCACAGATACGCAGTATTTT.

The CDR3 region has the DNA TGTGCCAGCAGCGCCGGGACTAGCGGGAGGGGAGATACGCAGTATTTT. Translated: CASSAGTSGRGDTQYF. This sequence joins TRBV5-4 and TRBJ2-3; 16 bases agree with TRBD2. CDR3 size: 16 residues. CDR1 and CDR2 (germline): SGHNT, YYREEE (reference sequence). With 4 bases clipped from V and 5 bases from J, the junction kept 4 bases outside the gene matches.

In DNA, the CDR3 is TGTGCCAGCAGTTACTCGGGTGACTTATATGGCTACACCTTC. This encodes CASSYSGDLYGYTF. The genes are TRBV6-5 and TRBJ1-2; the D is unclear. Germline V gene lookup returns CDR1 MNHEY and CDR2 SVGAGI. CDR3 size: 14 residues. Trimming stripped 0 bases from V and 5 bases from J, with 10 bases between.

The gene calls are TRBV7-2 and TRBJ1-1; a possible D gene is TRBD1 (5 bases). Germline V gene sequence: CDR1 SGHTA, CDR2 FQGNSA. Trimming took 5 bases from V and 5 from J, leaving 12 bases between them. This CDR3 is built from 13 residues. The CDR3 spells CASSLRQNTEAFF. The CDR3, as DNA: TGTGCCAGCAGCCTCCGACAGAATACTGAAGCTTTCTTT.

This sequence joins TRBV5-1 and TRBJ2-7, with TRBD1 matching over 10 bases. Germline trimming cut 3 bases from V and 3 bases from J; bases unmatched to any gene: 12. The CDR3 contains 17 residues. CDR1 and CDR2 (germline): SGHRS, YFSETQ. The CDR3 nucleotides are TGCGCCAGCAGCTGGGCCGGGACAGGGGAAGCGGGCTACGAGCAGTACTTC. Its protein product is CASSWAGTGEAGYEQYF.

This chain joins TRBV2 and TRBJ1-1, with D possibly being TRBD1 (6 bases). This CDR3 spans 15 amino acids. Germline V gene sequence: CDR1 SNHLY, CDR2 FYNNEI. Trimming removed 7 bases from V and 0 bases from J, with 15 bases in between. Here the CDR3 DNA reads TGTGCCAGCATCCCCTTTACAGGGTTGAACACTGAAGCTTTCTTT. It translates to CASIPFTGLNTEAFF. The whole variable domain, filled in from reference TRBV2 and TRBJ1-1, reads EPEVTQTPSHQVTQMGQEVILRCVPISNHLYFYWYRQILGQKVEFLVSFYNNEISEKSEIFDDQFSVERPDGSNFTLKIRSTKLEDSAMYFCASIPFTGLNTEAFFGQGTRLTVV.

The chain joins TRBV7-2 to TRBJ1-1; the match to TRBD1 covers 11 bases. Germline CDR1 is SGHTA and CDR2 is FQGNSA. With 2 bases clipped from V and 2 bases from J, the junction kept 4 bases outside the gene matches. The CDR3 extends over 16 amino acids. In nucleotides, the CDR3 is TGTGCCAGCAGCTTACTCGGGACAGGGGGAAACACTGAAGCTTTCTTT. Translating gives CASSLLGTGGNTEAFF.

The chain employs TRBV11-2 and TRBJ1-3; D possibly corresponds to TRBD1 (5 bases). V was clipped by 5 bases and J by 0 bases, with 11 bases between them. Germline assignment: CDR1 SGHAT and CDR2 FQNNGV. The CDR3 runs 15 residues. CDR3: CASSQGRSSGNTIYF. The CDR3 bases are TGTGCCAGCAGCCAGGGAAGGAGCTCTGGAAACACCATATATTTT.

The chain combines TRBV6-5 with TRBJ1-1, with 9 positions matching TRBD1. The CDR3 sequence is 13 residues long. The germline V gene has CDR1 MNHEY and CDR2 SVGAGI. Germline trimming cut 6 bases from V and 6 bases from J; bases unmatched to any gene: 5. The CDR3 sequence: CASRRGQGAEAFF. CDR3 DNA sequence: TGTGCCAGCAGGAGGGGACAGGGCGCTGAAGCTTTCTTT.

Ten or more counts support this clone. The chain uses TRBV27 and TRBJ1-2; D perhaps matches TRBD1 (6 bases). Per the germline V gene, CDR1 is MNHEY and CDR2 is SMNVEV (reference sequence). V gave up 11 bases and J gave up 7 bases, with 14 bases separating them. The CDR3 consists of 11 residues. CDR3 amino acids: CASGGALGYTF. Written as DNA, the CDR3 is TGTGCCTCTGGGGGGGCTCTTGGCTACACCTTC.

The V gene is TRBV6-1, the J gene TRBJ2-5; D uncertain. Germline V gene lookup returns CDR1 MNHNS and CDR2 SASEGT. This CDR3 spans 14 amino acids. V was clipped by 4 bases and J by 7 bases, with 16 bases between them. CDR3 coding DNA: TGTGCCAGCAGTGCTACAGTTCAAGATGGGACCCAGTACTTC. Translating it yields CASSATVQDGTQYF.

The V gene is TRBV10-3, the J gene TRBJ2-3, with D perhaps matching TRBD2 (5 bases). Germline V gives CDR1 ENHRY, CDR2 SYGVKD. V was pared by 2 bases and J by 2 bases, with 11 bases between. The CDR3 spans 15 residues. The CDR3 region has the DNA TGTGCCATCAGTGAGCTAGGGCGGGCCACAGATACGCAGTATTTT. Translating it yields CAISELGRATDTQYF.

The V call is TRBV19, the J call TRBJ2-7; D is uncertain. This CDR3 region has 14 residues. Trimming removed 3 bases from V and 4 bases from J, with 13 bases in between. Looked up from germline, CDR1 is LNHDA and CDR2 is SQIVND (reference sequence). CDR3 sequence: CASSIGAGRYEQYF. The CDR3, as DNA: TGTGCCAGTAGTATCGGAGCTGGTCGATACGAGCAGTACTTC.

The J gene is TRBJ1-4, the V gene TRBV6-5, with 8 bases aligning to TRBD1. The CDR3 spans 14 residues. Germline CDR1 MNHEY, CDR2 SVGAGI. V was pared by 6 bases and J by 7 bases, with 7 bases of the junction left unmatched. The CDR3 protein is CASRLTGVGEKLFF. In DNA, the CDR3 is TGTGCCAGCAGGCTGACAGGGGTCGGTGAAAAACTGTTTTTT.

This sequence joins TRBV5-6 and TRBJ2-1, with D unresolved. The CDR3 covers 15 residues. The germline V gene encodes CDR1 SGHDT and CDR2 YYEEEE. The V end was cut by 4 bases, the J end by 3 bases, with 14 bases between. CDR3 in DNA: TGTGCCAGCAGCCTCCTTCTAGGAGACTACAATGAGCAGTTCTTC. Residues: CASSLLLGDYNEQFF.

The rearrangement joins TRBV27 to TRBJ2-7; a possible D gene is TRBD2 (6 bases). Trimming cost V 5 bases and J 7 bases, with 21 bases left between them. Germline values: CDR1 MNHEY, CDR2 SMNVEV (reference sequence). CDR3 length: 15 residues. CDR3 coding DNA: TGTGCCAGCAGTCCTTTGACGGTTGGGGGGAGGGAGCAGTACTTC. It is translated as CASSPLTVGGREQYF.

As regards this clone: In the same sample, other DNA sequences code for this CDR3. The chain carries TRBV6-5 and TRBJ2-2; perhaps TRBD1 as D (5 bases). Trimming left V 5 bases short and J 6 bases short, with 13 bases between. Germline assignment: CDR1 MNHEY and CDR2 SVGAGI. This CDR3 comprises 14 residues. The CDR3 bases are TGTGCCAGCAGTCGGCAGGGAAGGGCCGGGGAGCTGTTTTTT. Translated, it gives CASSRQGRAGELFF.

This chain uses TRBV9 with TRBJ1-5, with 7 nucleotides matching TRBD1. CDR3 length: 15 residues. Trimming at V came to 0 bases and at J to 3 bases, leaving 3 bases not matched to a gene. CDR1 is SGDLS and CDR2 is YYNGEE in the germline V gene. The CDR3 nucleotides are TGTGCCAGCAGCGTAGACGGGACAGACAATCAGCCCCAGCATTTT. Amino acid sequence: CASSVDGTDNQPQHF.